This TCR beta chain was sequenced in a study of cytomegalovirus exposure and HLA in healthy donors. Germline assignment: CDR1 MDHEN and CDR2 SYDVKM. J gave up 2 bases and V 5 bases, and 13 bases lay outside the gene matches. The CDR3 sequence is 17 residues long. Primers included in the PCR were 60 Vbeta and 13 Jbeta primers. Data came from immunoSEQ multiplex PCR; TCRdb stores just in-frame clones and leaves some out. The repertoire includes fewer than 200,000 clones, approximately 78% of them detected once, and about 0.98% sits in the top ten. This sequence joins TRBV28 and TRBJ1-2; 8 bases align to TRBD1. This TCR came from a girl aged 2 to 10 in good health and CMV-seropositive. The sample comprised PBMCs. In DNA form, the CDR3 reads TGTGCCAGCAGTCCCCTGACAGGGGCCTTTCTCAACTATGGCTACACCTTC. Translating it yields CASSPLTGAFLNYGYTF.